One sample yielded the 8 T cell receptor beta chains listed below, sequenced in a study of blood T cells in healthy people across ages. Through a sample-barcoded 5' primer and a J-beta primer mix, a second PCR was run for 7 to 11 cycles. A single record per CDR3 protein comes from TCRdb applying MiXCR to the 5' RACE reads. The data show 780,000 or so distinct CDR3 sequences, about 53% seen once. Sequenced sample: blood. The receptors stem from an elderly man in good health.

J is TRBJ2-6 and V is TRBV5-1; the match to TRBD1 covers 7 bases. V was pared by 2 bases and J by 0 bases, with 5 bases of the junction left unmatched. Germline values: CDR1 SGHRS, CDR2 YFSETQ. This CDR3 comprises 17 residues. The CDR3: CASSFGTAVSGANVLTF. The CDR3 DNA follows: TGCGCCAGCAGCTTCGGGACAGCAGTCTCTGGGGCCAACGTCCTGACTTTC.

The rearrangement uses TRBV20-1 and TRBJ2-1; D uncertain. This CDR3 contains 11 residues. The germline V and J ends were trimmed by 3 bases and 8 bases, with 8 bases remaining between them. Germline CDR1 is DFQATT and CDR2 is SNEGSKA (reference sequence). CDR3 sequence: CSASPADEQFF. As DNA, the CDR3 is TGCAGTGCTAGTCCGGCGGATGAGCAGTTCTTC.

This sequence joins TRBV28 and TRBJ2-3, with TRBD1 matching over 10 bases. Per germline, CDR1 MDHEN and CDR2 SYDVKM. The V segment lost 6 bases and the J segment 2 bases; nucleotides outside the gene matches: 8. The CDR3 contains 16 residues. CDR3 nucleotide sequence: TGTGCCAGCAGCAAGACAGGGGGCTTCAACACAGATACGCAGTATTTT. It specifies CASSKTGGFNTDTQYF.

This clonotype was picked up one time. This CDR3 reads CASSPRGQGAPMNEKLFF. As DNA, the CDR3 is TGTGCCAGCTCACCACGGGGACAGGGGGCACCAATGAACGAAAAACTGTTTTTT. The V and J genes are TRBV18 and TRBJ1-4, with 12 bases fitting TRBD1. This CDR3 spans 18 amino acids. Trimming took 1 base from V and 8 from J; bases not matched to a gene: 11. Germline CDR1 is KGHSH and CDR2 is LQKENI.

The CDR3 spells CASSLASGSGNEQFF. The CDR3 bases are TGTGCCAGCAGCTTAGCGAGCGGGAGTGGGAATGAGCAGTTCTTC. The chain carries TRBV7-9 and TRBJ2-1, with 8 nucleotides matching TRBD2. The J segment lost 7 bases and the V segment lost 0 bases, leaving 5 bases of the junction unmatched. Germline V gene sequence: CDR1 SEHNR, CDR2 FQNEAQ (reference sequence). The CDR3 extends over 15 amino acids.

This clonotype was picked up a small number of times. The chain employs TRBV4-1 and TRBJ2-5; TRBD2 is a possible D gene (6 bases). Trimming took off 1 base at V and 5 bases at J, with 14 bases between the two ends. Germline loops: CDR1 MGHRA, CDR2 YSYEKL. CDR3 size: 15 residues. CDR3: CASSQGRGFRETQYF. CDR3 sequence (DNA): TGCGCCAGCAGCCAAGGGAGGGGATTTCGGGAGACCCAGTACTTC.

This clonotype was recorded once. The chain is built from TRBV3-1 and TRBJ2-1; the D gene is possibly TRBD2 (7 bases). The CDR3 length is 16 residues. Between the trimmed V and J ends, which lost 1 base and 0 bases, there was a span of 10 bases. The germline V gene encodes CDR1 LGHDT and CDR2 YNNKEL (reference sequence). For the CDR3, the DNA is TGTGCCAGCAGCCAAGGGGGGGGCCGCTCCTACAATGAGCAGTTCTTC. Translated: CASSQGGGRSYNEQFF.

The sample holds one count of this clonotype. CDR3 in DNA: TGTGCCATCAGTGAGTCGGTGGGCGAGCAGTACTTC. This gives the protein CAISESVGEQYF. The rearrangement uses TRBV10-3 and TRBJ2-4; D is unresolved. The J call may be mistaken, given a closer DNA end match to TRBJ2-7. This CDR3 is built from 12 residues. The germline V gene has CDR1 ENHRY and CDR2 SYGVKD.